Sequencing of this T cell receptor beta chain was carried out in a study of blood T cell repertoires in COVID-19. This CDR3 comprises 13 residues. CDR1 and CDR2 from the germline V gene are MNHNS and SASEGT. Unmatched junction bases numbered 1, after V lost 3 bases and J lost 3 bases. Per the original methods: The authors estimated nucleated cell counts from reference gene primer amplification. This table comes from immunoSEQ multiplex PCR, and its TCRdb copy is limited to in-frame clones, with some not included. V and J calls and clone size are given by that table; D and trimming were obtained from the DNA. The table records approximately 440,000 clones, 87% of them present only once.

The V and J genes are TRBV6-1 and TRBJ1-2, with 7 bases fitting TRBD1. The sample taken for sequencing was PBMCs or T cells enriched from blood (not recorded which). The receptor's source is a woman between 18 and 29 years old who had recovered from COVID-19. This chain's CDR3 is CASSDTGDYGYTF. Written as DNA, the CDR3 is TGTGCCAGCAGTGACACAGGGGACTATGGCTACACCTTC.